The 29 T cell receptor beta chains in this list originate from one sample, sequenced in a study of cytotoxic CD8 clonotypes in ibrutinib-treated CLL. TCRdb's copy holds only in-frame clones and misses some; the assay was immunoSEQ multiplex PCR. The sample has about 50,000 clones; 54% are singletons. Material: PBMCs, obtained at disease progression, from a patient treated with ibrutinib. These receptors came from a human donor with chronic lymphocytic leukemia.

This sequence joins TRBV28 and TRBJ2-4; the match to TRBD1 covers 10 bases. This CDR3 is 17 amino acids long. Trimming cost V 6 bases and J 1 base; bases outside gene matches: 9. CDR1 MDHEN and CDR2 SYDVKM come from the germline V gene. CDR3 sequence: CASRERDRGDAKNIQYF. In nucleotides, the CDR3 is TGTGCCAGCAGGGAACGGGACAGGGGAGATGCCAAAAACATTCAGTACTTC.

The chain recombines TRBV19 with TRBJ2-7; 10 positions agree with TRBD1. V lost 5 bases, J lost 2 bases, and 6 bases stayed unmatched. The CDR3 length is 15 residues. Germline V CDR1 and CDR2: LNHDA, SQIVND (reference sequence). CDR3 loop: CASSEGTGATYEQYF. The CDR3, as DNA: TGTGCCAGTAGTGAAGGGACAGGGGCTACCTACGAGCAGTACTTC.

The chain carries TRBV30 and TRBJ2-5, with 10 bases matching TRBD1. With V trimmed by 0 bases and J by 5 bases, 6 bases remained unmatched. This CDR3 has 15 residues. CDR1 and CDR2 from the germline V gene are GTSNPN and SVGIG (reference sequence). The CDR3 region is CAWSVTTGGAETQYF. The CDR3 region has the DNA TGTGCCTGGAGTGTGACGACAGGGGGCGCGGAGACCCAGTACTTC.

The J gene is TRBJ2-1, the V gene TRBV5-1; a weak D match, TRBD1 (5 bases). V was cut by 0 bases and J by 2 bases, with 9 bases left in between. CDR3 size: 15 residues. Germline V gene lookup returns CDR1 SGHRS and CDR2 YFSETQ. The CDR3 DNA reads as TGCGCCAGCAGCTTGGCAGGGTTCACCTACAATGAGCAGTTCTTC. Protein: CASSLAGFTYNEQFF.

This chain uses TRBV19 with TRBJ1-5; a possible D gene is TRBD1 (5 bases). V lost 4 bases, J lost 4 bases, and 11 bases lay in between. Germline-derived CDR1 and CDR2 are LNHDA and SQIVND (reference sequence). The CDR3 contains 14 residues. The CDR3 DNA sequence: TGTGCCAGTAGTACGACAGCCGCTAATCAGCCCCAGCATTTT. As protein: CASSTTAANQPQHF.

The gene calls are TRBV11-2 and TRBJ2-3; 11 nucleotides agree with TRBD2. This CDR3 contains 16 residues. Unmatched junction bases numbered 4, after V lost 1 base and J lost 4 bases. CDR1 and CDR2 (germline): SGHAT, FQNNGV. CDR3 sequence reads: CASSLGLAGGSDTQYF. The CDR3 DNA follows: TGTGCCAGCAGCTTAGGGCTAGCGGGGGGATCAGATACGCAGTATTTT.

Here the CDR3 DNA reads TGCAGCGTCCAGACAGGGGGCTTCGGGTCGACGAACACTGAAGCTTTCTTT. Protein product: CSVQTGGFGSTNTEAFF. V and J are TRBV29-1 and TRBJ1-1, with 10 nucleotides matching TRBD1. Per germline, CDR1 SQVTM and CDR2 ANQGSEA. The CDR3 has 17 residues. The junction had 14 bases not matched to a gene; V was cut back by 6 bases and J by 1 base.

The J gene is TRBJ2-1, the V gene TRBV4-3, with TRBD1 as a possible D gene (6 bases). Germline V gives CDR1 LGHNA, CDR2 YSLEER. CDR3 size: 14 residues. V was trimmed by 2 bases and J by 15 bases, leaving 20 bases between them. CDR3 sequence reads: CASSQSYRDLSLFF. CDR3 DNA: TGCGCCAGCAGCCAATCATACAGGGATCTGAGCTTGTTCTTC.

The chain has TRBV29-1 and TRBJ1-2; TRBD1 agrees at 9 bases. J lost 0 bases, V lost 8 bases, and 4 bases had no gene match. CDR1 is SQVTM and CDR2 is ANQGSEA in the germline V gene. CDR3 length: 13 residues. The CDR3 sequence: CSFRTGANYGYTF. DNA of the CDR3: TGCAGCTTCCGGACAGGGGCTAACTATGGCTACACCTTC.

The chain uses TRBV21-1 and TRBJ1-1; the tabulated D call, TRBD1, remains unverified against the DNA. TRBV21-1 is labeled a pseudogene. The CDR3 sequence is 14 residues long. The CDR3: CASSGAGGVTEAFF. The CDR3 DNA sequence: TGTGCCAGCAGCGGGGCAGGGGGCGTGACCGAAGCTTTCTTT.

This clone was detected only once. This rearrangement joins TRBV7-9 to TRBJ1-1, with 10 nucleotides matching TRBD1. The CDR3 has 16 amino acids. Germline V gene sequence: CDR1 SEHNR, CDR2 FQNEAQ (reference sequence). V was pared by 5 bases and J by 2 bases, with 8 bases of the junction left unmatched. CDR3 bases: TGTGCCAGCAGCCCCAGGGACAGGGGTGTTAACACTGAAGCTTTCTTT. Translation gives CASSPRDRGVNTEAFF.

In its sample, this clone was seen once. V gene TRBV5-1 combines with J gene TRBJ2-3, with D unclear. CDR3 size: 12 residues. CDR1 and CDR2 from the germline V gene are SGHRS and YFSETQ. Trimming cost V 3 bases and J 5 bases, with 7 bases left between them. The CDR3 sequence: CASSSDGDTQYF. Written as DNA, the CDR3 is TGCGCCAGCAGCTCTGACGGAGATACGCAGTATTTT.

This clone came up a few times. The CDR3 reads CASWYPSGEQYF. CDR3 coding DNA: TGTGCCAGCTGGTATCCCAGTGGTGAGCAGTACTTC. This rearrangement joins TRBV28 to TRBJ2-7; D not certain. V shed 8 bases and J shed 7 bases, with 15 bases lying between them. Per the germline V gene, CDR1 is MDHEN and CDR2 is SYDVKM. The CDR3 contains 12 residues.

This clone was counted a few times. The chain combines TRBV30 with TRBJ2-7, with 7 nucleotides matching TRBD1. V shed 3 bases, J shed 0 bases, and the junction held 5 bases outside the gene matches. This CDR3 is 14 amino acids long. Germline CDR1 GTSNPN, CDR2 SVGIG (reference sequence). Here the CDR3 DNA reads TGTGCCTGGAGCCAAGGGGGCCCCTCCTACGAGCAGTACTTC. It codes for CAWSQGGPSYEQYF.

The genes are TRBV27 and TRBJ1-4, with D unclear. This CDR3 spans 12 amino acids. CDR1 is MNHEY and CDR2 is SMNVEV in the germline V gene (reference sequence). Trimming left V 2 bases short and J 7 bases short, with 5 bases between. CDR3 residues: CASSLDGEKLFF. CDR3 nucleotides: TGTGCCAGCAGTTTAGATGGTGAAAAACTGTTTTTT.

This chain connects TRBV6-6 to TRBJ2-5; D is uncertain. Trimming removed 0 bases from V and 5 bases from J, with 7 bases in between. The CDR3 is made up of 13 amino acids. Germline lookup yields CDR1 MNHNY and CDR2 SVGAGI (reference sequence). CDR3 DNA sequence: TGTGCCAGCAGTTACTCCACGACGGAGACCCAGTACTTC. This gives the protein CASSYSTTETQYF.

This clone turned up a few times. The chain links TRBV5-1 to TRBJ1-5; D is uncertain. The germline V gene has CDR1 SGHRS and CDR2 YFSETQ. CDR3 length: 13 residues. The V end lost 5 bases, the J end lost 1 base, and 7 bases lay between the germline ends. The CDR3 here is CASSVRSNQPQHF. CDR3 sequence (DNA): TGCGCCAGCAGTGTTAGAAGCAATCAGCCCCAGCATTTT.

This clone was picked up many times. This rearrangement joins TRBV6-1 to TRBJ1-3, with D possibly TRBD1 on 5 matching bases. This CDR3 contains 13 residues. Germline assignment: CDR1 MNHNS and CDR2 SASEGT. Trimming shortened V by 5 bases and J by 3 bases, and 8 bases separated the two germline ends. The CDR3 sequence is CASSRGLGNTIYF. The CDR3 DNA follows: TGTGCCAGCAGTCGGGGACTTGGAAACACCATATATTTT.

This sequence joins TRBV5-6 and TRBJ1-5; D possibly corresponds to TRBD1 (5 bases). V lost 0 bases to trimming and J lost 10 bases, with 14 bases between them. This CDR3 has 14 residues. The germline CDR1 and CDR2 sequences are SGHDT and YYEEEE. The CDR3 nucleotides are TGTGCCAGCAGCTTGGTAGGGGATGTTGGTCCCCAGCATTTT. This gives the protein CASSLVGDVGPQHF.

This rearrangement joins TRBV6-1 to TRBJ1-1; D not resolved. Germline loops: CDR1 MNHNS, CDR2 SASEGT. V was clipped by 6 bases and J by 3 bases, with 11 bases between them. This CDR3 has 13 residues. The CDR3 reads CASRPLAYTEAFF. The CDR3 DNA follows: TGTGCCAGCAGACCACTGGCTTACACTGAAGCTTTCTTT.

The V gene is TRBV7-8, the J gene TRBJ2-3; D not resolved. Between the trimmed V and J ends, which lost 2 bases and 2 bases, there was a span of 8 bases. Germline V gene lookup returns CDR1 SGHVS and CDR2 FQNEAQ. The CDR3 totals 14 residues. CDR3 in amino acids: CASSLTEYTDTQYF. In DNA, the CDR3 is TGTGCCAGCAGCTTAACGGAATACACAGATACGCAGTATTTT.

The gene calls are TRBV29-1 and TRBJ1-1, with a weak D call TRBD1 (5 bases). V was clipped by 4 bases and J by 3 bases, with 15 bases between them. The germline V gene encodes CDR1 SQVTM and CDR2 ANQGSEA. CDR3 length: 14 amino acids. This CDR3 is CSVARGTRDTEAFF. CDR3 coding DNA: TGCAGCGTTGCCCGGGGGACGAGAGACACTGAAGCTTTCTTT.

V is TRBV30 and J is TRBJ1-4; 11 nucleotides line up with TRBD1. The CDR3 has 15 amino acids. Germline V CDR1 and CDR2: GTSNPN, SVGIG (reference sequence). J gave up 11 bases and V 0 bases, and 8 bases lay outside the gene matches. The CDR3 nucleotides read TGTGCCTGGAGTGTCCCCGGGACAGGGGGAGAGAAACTGTTTTTT. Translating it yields CAWSVPGTGGEKLFF.

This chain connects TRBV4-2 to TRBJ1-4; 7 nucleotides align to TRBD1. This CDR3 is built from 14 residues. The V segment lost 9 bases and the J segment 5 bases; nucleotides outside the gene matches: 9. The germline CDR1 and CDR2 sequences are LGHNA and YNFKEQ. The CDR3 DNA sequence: TGTGCCAGTCTGGGCGGGACAGTGAATGAAAAACTGTTTTTT. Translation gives CASLGGTVNEKLFF.

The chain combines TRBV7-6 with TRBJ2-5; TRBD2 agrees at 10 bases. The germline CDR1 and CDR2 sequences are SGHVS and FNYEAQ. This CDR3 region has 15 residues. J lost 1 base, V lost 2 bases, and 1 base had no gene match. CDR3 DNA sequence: TGTGCCAGCAGCTTACTAGCGGGAGTCCAAGAGACCCAGTACTTC. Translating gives CASSLLAGVQETQYF.

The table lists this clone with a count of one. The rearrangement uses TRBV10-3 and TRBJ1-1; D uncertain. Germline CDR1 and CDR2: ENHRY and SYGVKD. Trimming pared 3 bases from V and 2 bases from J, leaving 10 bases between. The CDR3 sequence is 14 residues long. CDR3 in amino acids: CAISDGARNTEAFF. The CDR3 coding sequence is TGTGCCATCAGTGATGGTGCAAGAAACACTGAAGCTTTCTTT.

CDR3 DNA: TGCGCCAGCAGCTTGGGGGCGCGGGGTAGGGATACGCAGTATTTT. Its translation: CASSLGARGRDTQYF. This sequence joins TRBV5-1 and TRBJ2-3, with TRBD2 as a possible D gene (6 bases). CDR3 size: 15 residues. In germline, CDR1 is SGHRS, CDR2 YFSETQ. The V end lost 0 bases, the J end lost 6 bases, and 14 bases lay between the germline ends.

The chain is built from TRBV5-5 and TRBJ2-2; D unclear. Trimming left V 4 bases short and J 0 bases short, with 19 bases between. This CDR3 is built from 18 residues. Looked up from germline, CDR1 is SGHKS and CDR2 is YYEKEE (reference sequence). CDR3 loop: CASSQSPTYGSNTGELFF. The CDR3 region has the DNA TGTGCCAGCAGCCAAAGCCCGACCTACGGTTCGAACACCGGGGAGCTGTTTTTT.

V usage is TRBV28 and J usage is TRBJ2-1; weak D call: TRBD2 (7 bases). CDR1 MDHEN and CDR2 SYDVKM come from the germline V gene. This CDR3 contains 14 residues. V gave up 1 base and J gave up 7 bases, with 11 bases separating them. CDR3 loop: CASSLFEGGNEQFF. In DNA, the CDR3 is TGTGCCAGCAGTTTATTCGAGGGGGGGAATGAGCAGTTCTTC.